This T cell receptor (beta chain) was profiled in a study of T cells in Graves' hyperthyroidism and ophthalmopathy. The CDR3 regions of TCR beta were amplified from RNA transcripts. The primer set for the first-round RT-PCR of the TCR CDR3 was HTBI. TCRdb processed the multiplex PCR reads anew with MiXCR; each CDR3 protein has one entry. The sample holds roughly 61,000 distinct CDR3 sequences, about 50% seen once. Sequenced material: blood. The receptor was derived from a woman aged 55-69 years with Graves' ophthalmopathy.

For the CDR3, the DNA is TGTGCCAGCAGCCGACTAGCGGGAGTGATTGAGCAGTTCTTC. It is translated as CASSRLAGVIEQFF. V and J are TRBV3-1 and TRBJ2-1; 12 positions agree with TRBD2. The V segment lost 4 bases and the J segment 9 bases; nucleotides outside the gene matches: 4. Germline values: CDR1 LGHDT, CDR2 YNNKEL (reference sequence). The CDR3 is made up of 14 amino acids.